These 2 T cell receptor beta chains originate from one sample sequenced in a study of beta chain features in type 1 diabetes. As every portion of the isolated RNA was reverse transcribed, the sequencing read expressed TCRB transcripts. The data were produced by immunoSEQ multiplex PCR, yet TCRdb's version contains in-frame clones alone and is incomplete. The table shows 900,000 or so clones, with about 17% occurring only once. Sequencing input: naive CD4+ T cells from blood. The receptors stem from a woman younger than 30 in good health.

On this clone itself: Other nucleotide sequences from this sample produce the same CDR3. This chain uses TRBV6-5 with TRBJ1-1; 7 bases match TRBD1. The length of the CDR3 is 12 residues. V lost 9 bases, J lost 1 base, and 2 bases stayed unmatched. Germline assignment: CDR1 MNHEY and CDR2 SVGAGI. CDR3 DNA: TGTGCCAGTCGACAGGGGAACACTGAAGCTTTCTTT. It is translated as CASRQGNTEAFF.

This clone was counted only a few times. This chain joins TRBV7-2 and TRBJ2-7, with D possibly being TRBD1 (6 bases). The CDR3 extends over 14 amino acids. The V end was cut by 1 base, the J end by 2 bases, with 9 bases between. CDR1 is SGHTA, CDR2 FQGNSA, per germline. Here the CDR3 reads CASSLGSGAYEQYF. The CDR3 nucleotides are TGTGCCAGCAGCTTAGGTTCAGGGGCCTACGAGCAGTACTTC.